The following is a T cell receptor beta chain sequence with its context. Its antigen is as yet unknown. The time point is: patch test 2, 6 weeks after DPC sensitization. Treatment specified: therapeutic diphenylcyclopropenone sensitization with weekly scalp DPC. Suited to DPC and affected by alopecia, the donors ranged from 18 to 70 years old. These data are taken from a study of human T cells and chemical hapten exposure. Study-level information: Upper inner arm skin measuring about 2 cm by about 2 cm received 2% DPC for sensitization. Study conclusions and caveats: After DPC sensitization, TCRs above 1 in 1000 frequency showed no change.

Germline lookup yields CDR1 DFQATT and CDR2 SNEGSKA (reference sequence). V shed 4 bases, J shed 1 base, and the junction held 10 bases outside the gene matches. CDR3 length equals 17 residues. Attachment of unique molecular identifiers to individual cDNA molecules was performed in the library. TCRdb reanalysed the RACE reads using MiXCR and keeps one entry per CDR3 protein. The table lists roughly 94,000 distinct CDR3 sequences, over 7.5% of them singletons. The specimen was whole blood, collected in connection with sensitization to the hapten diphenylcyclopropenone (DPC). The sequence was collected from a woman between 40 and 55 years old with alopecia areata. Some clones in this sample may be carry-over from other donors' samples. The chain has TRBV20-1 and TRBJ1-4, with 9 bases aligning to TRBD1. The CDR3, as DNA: TGCAGTGCTAACCGTCGGACAGGGGAGTTAACTAATGAAAAACTGTTTTTT. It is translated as CSANRRTGELTNEKLFF.